This entry lists 28 T cell receptor beta chains sequenced from one sample in a study of T cell repertoires in cytomegalovirus infection. A single record per CDR3 protein comes from TCRdb applying MiXCR to the reads. The sample has 600,000 to 700,000 distinct CDR3 sequences; roughly 30% are singletons. The antigens these receptors bind are not known. Sequencing used cultured PBMCs, obtained from culture after CMV antigen stimulation. These receptors came from a human donor in good health (CMV status not recorded). Some clones in this sample may be carry-over from other donors' samples.

The sample holds many counts of this clonotype. The chain links TRBV7-2 to TRBJ1-3; D is unresolved. The CDR3 contains 13 residues. Deletions cut 5 bases from V and 6 bases from J, with 11 bases between. Germline CDR1 reads SGHTA; CDR2 reads FQGNSA. The CDR3, as DNA: TGTGCCAGCAGCATCAGGACTGCAAACACCATATATTTT. Translated, it gives CASSIRTANTIYF.

The sample holds one count of this clonotype. The chain links TRBV6-6 to TRBJ2-7; 13 positions agree with TRBD2. The trim removed 2 bases at V and 0 bases at J, leaving 13 bases unmatched. Germline V CDR1 and CDR2: MNHNY, SVGAGI (reference sequence). The CDR3 length is 20 residues. CDR3 nucleotide sequence: TGTGCCAGCAGTTACGGGTGGACTAGCGGGAGTATCCCCACCTCCTACGAGCAGTACTTC. Its protein product is CASSYGWTSGSIPTSYEQYF.

About this clonotype itself: A read error may be the cause here, since a much bigger clone is one base away. The J gene is TRBJ2-7, the V gene TRBV7-2; 7 bases are a match to TRBD2. The CDR3 contains 13 residues. Trimming removed 5 bases from V and 3 bases from J; junction bases left unmatched: 4. Germline lookup yields CDR1 SGHTA and CDR2 FQGNSA. Written as DNA, the CDR3 is TGTGCCAGCAGCCCCCGGGAGGTCTACGAGCAGTACTTC. This encodes CASSPREVYEQYF.

Regarding this clonotype: A much larger clone sits a single nucleotide away, making a read error possible. The chain links TRBV7-2 to TRBJ2-2, with 13 bases lining up with TRBD2. Germline assignment: CDR1 SGHTA and CDR2 FQGNSA. The CDR3 is 16 residues long. Losses at the gene ends were 3 bases for V and 6 bases for J; bases not matched to a gene: 4. CDR3 protein: CASSLRTSGSSGELFF. For the CDR3, the DNA is TGTGCCAGCAGCTTGCGGACTAGCGGGAGTTCCGGGGAGCTGTTTTTT. Full variable domain (rest looked up from reference TRBV7-2 and TRBJ2-2): GAGVSQSPSNKVTEKGKDVELRCDPISGHTALYWYRQSLGQGLEFLIYFQGNSAPDKSGLPSDRFSAERTGGSVSTLTIQRTQQEDSAVYLCASSLRTSGSSGELFFGEGSRLTVL.

There are a few counts of this clonotype. The chain joins TRBV7-2 to TRBJ2-1, with a weak D call TRBD2 (5 bases). Germline V lookup: CDR1 SGHTA, CDR2 FQGNSA. V was trimmed by 1 base and J by 0 bases, leaving 10 bases between them. CDR3 size: 16 residues. The CDR3 loop reads CASSLEGLSSYNEQFF. The DNA for the CDR3 is TGTGCCAGCAGCTTAGAAGGACTTAGCTCCTACAATGAGCAGTTCTTC.

This chain joins TRBV7-2 and TRBJ1-4; D gene unclear. The CDR3 consists of 15 residues. Trimming pared 5 bases from V and 4 bases from J, leaving 14 bases between. Germline CDR1 is SGHTA and CDR2 is FQGNSA. The chain's CDR3 is CASSPTWGVNEKLFF. The CDR3 DNA reads TGTGCCAGCAGCCCCACATGGGGAGTTAATGAAAAACTGTTTTTT.

Only a few counts were recorded for this clonotype. The genes are TRBV11-2 and TRBJ2-1; D assignment may be TRBD1 or TRBD2 (5 bases each). The CDR3 is made up of 11 amino acids. V lost 3 bases and J lost 11, with 8 bases in between. From germline, CDR1 is SGHAT and CDR2 FQNNGV. The CDR3 DNA reads as TGTGCCAGCAGCTTGGTGGGACAGCAGTTCTTC. Translation gives CASSLVGQQFF.

This chain connects TRBV20-1 to TRBJ1-5; TRBD1 is a possible D gene (6 bases). Per the germline V gene, CDR1 is DFQATT and CDR2 is SNEGSKA (reference sequence). The CDR3 totals 14 residues. V lost 6 bases to trimming and J lost 2 bases, with 14 bases between them. Written as DNA, the CDR3 is TGCAGTGCCATACAGGGAAGTGGCAATCAGCCCCAGCATTTT. It yields the protein CSAIQGSGNQPQHF.

This chain uses TRBV5-1 with TRBJ2-2; 11 bases fit TRBD2. J gave up 3 bases and V 4 bases, and 8 bases lay outside the gene matches. CDR3 size: 17 residues. In germline, CDR1 is SGHRS, CDR2 YFSETQ. CDR3 in amino acids: CASSITGTSGYTGELFF. CDR3 in DNA: TGCGCCAGCAGCATAACCGGGACTAGCGGTTACACCGGGGAGCTGTTTTTT.

The table lists this clonotype with a count of one. The V call is TRBV6-6, the J call TRBJ2-7; no clear D gene. Trimming removed 3 bases at V and 5 bases at J, with 11 bases between. This CDR3 has 13 residues. In germline, CDR1 is MNHNY, CDR2 SVGAGI (reference sequence). The CDR3 DNA is TGTGCCAGCAGTTATGAAGGGTCCGACGAGCAGTACTTC. Translation: CASSYEGSDEQYF.

This chain connects TRBV20-1 to TRBJ1-2; D is unclear. The CDR3 sequence is 13 residues long. Trimming took off 1 base at V and 1 base at J, with 7 bases between the two ends. Germline V gives CDR1 DFQATT, CDR2 SNEGSKA (reference sequence). The CDR3 sequence: CSARGPGNYGYTF. For the CDR3, the DNA is TGCAGTGCTAGAGGACCCGGTAACTATGGCTACACCTTC.

The chain uses TRBV4-3 and TRBJ1-6; D call uncertain. The germline CDR1 and CDR2 sequences are LGHNA and YSLEER. Trimming left V 2 bases short and J 15 bases short, with 14 bases between. This CDR3 has 13 amino acids. CDR3 protein: CASSQTRAPRLHF. In nucleotides, the CDR3 is TGCGCCAGCAGCCAAACTCGGGCCCCACGCCTCCACTTT.

This clonotype was found many times. CDR3 nucleotides: TGTGCCAGCAGCTTAGTGGGGAGTGGGTTATCAGAGACCCAGTACTTC. Its translation is CASSLVGSGLSETQYF. The chain carries TRBV7-2 and TRBJ2-5; a weak D match, TRBD2 (5 bases). Germline CDR1 is SGHTA and CDR2 is FQGNSA. CDR3 size: 16 residues. V lost 1 base, J lost 4 bases, and 16 bases lay in between.

V and J are TRBV28 and TRBJ2-1, with a weak D call TRBD1 (5 bases). CDR3 length: 15 amino acids. Trimming took off 2 bases at V and 4 bases at J, with 12 bases between the two ends. The germline V gene has CDR1 MDHEN and CDR2 SYDVKM. The CDR3 region is CASSLRKGAYNEQFF. The CDR3 DNA follows: TGTGCCAGCAGTTTACGGAAAGGGGCATACAATGAGCAGTTCTTC.

This clonotype has only a few counts. The chain recombines TRBV5-4 with TRBJ2-7; 7 bases are shared with TRBD2. There are 14 residues in the CDR3. Germline trimming cut 5 bases from V and 4 bases from J; bases unmatched to any gene: 9. Germline V gives CDR1 SGHNT, CDR2 YYREEE (reference sequence). CDR3 DNA: TGTGCCAGCAGTGAGGGACTACCTTTTTACGAGCAGTACTTC. Protein product: CASSEGLPFYEQYF.

This clonotype was observed a handful of times. This rearrangement joins TRBV11-2 to TRBJ2-5; TRBD2 agrees at 7 bases. The CDR3 sequence is 16 residues long. Trimming took 5 bases from V and 5 from J; bases not matched to a gene: 14. Germline lookup yields CDR1 SGHAT and CDR2 FQNNGV. CDR3 in DNA: TGTGCCAGCAGCCCAGGTGGGGGGGGTCCCCTGGAGACCCAGTACTTC. Its protein product is CASSPGGGGPLETQYF.

This clonotype has a handful of counts. V usage is TRBV5-6 and J usage is TRBJ2-2, with a weak D call TRBD1 (8 bases). Trimming removed 6 bases at V and 3 bases at J, with 18 bases between. The CDR3 runs to 16 residues. CDR1 and CDR2 from the germline V gene are SGHDT and YYEEEE. The CDR3 DNA follows: TGTGCCAGCACCTATAGGACAGGGAGGGACACCGGGGAGCTGTTTTTT. Residues: CASTYRTGRDTGELFF.

In this sample, this clonotype turned up many times. The CDR3 protein is CASSLWGYGYTF. CDR3 nucleotide sequence: TGTGCCAGCAGTTTGTGGGGGTATGGCTACACCTTC. This chain joins TRBV12-3 or TRBV12-4 and TRBJ1-2; TRBD1 is a possible D gene (5 bases). CDR3 length: 12 residues. Trimming stripped 3 bases from V and 5 bases from J, with 7 bases between.

This clonotype was seen only a few times. This chain links TRBV12-5 with TRBJ2-7; D could derive from TRBD1 or TRBD2 (5 bases each). The CDR3 is 14 residues long. The germline gives CDR1 LGHNT, CDR2 FRNRAP. V was clipped by 7 bases and J by 7 bases, with 20 bases between them. CDR3 amino acids: CASVQGRGVYEQYF. The DNA for the CDR3 is TGTGCTAGTGTCCAGGGTAGGGGAGTCTATGAGCAGTACTTC.

This clonotype has just a few counts. This chain connects TRBV15 to TRBJ2-7; D is possibly TRBD1 or TRBD2 (7 bases each). CDR1 and CDR2 from the germline V gene are LNHNV and YYDKDF (reference sequence). Trimming pared 4 bases from V and 0 bases from J, leaving 16 bases between. The CDR3 sequence is 16 residues long. Written as DNA, the CDR3 is TGTGCCACCAGCACGGGAGGACAGGTCTTCTCCTACGAGCAGTACTTC. Encoded protein: CATSTGGQVFSYEQYF. Based on the CDR3 plus reference TRBV15 and TRBJ2-7, the full variable domain is DAMVIQNPRYQVTQFGKPVTLSCSQTLNHNVMYWYQQKSSQAPKLLFHYYDKDFNNEADTPDNFQSRRPNTSFCFLDIRSPGLGDTAMYLCATSTGGQVFSYEQYFGPGTRLTVT.

The J gene is TRBJ2-3, the V gene TRBV6-6; D gene unclear. CDR3 length: 12 residues. CDR1 and CDR2 from the germline V gene are MNHNY and SVGAGI (reference sequence). V lost 0 bases, J lost 11 bases, and 9 bases lay in between. Here the CDR3 reads CASSYSPTLQYF. In DNA form, the CDR3 reads TGTGCCAGCAGTTACTCACCCACTCTGCAGTATTTT.

The J gene is TRBJ2-1, the V gene TRBV6-2 or TRBV6-3; no clear D gene. The CDR3 is made up of 15 amino acids. Germline-derived CDR1 and CDR2 are MNHEY and SVGEGT. Trimming took 6 bases from V and 1 from J, leaving 13 bases between them. Here the CDR3 reads CASSPIQISYNEQFF. The CDR3, as DNA: TGTGCCAGCAGCCCGATCCAAATATCCTACAATGAGCAGTTCTTC.

The V call is TRBV11-2, the J call TRBJ2-7; 7 bases line up with TRBD1. V lost 5 bases to trimming and J lost 2 bases; unmatched junction nucleotides: 18. The CDR3 length is 18 residues. CDR1 is SGHAT, CDR2 FQNNGV, per germline. CDR3 region: CASSPTRTGVVGPYEQYF. CDR3 DNA sequence: TGTGCCAGCAGCCCTACTCGGACAGGCGTCGTTGGCCCCTACGAGCAGTACTTC.

This clonotype was seen only a few times. J is TRBJ1-5 and V is TRBV5-5; TRBD1 might be the D (5 bases). The CDR3 extends over 14 amino acids. V dropped 2 bases and J dropped 11 bases, with 17 bases sitting between them. Germline V gene lookup returns CDR1 SGHKS and CDR2 YYEKEE (reference sequence). The CDR3 sequence: CASSFTDSPQAQHF. Written as DNA, the CDR3 is TGTGCCAGCAGCTTTACTGACAGTCCCCAAGCCCAGCATTTT.

The rearrangement joins TRBV7-6 to TRBJ2-1, with 9 bases matching TRBD2. Germline CDR1 SGHVS, CDR2 FNYEAQ. V dropped 7 bases and J dropped 7; count of bases not matched to a gene: 11. The CDR3 consists of 15 residues. The CDR3 loop reads CASIPGAGGQNEQFF. The CDR3 DNA follows: TGTGCCAGCATTCCAGGGGCGGGGGGGCAAAATGAGCAGTTCTTC.

The DNA for the CDR3 is TGTGCCAGCAGTTCCCCGTCGCGGGCGGGCACAGATACGCAGTATTTT. This sequence encodes CASSSPSRAGTDTQYF. This chain joins TRBV28 and TRBJ2-3; D may be TRBD2 (5 bases). Germline CDR1 and CDR2: MDHEN and SYDVKM. The CDR3 consists of 16 residues. V dropped 4 bases and J dropped 1 base, with 15 bases sitting between them.

The rearrangement links TRBV6-5 to TRBJ1-3, with D perhaps matching TRBD1 (6 bases). Deletions cut 7 bases from V and 3 bases from J, with 16 bases between. Germline V gene data show CDR1 as MNHEY and CDR2 as SVGAGI. The CDR3 is made up of 15 amino acids. CDR3 coding DNA: TGTGCCAGCACTAAAAATACAGGGCTTGGAAACACCATATATTTT. Translated, it gives CASTKNTGLGNTIYF.

The CDR3 bases are TGTGCCAGCAGCGAAGCGGGAGCCCTCGTAGGCGAGCAGTACTTC. This encodes CASSEAGALVGEQYF. The chain employs TRBV12-3 or TRBV12-4 and TRBJ2-7; 8 bases agree with TRBD2. V was pared by 6 bases and J by 6 bases, with 13 bases of the junction left unmatched. The CDR3 spans 15 residues.